A single sample is the source of the 20 T cell receptor beta chains below, sequenced in a study of a mutant IDH1 vaccine in newly diagnosed glioma. Stated time point: week 5, during vaccination. Doses of 300 ug of mutant IDH1 20-mer peptide were given with topical imiquimod. The protocol was immunoSEQ multiplex PCR, while the TCRdb copy is restricted to in-frame clones and leaves out a portion. The sample contains some 51,000 clones, 78% of which appear only once. These receptors lack a known antigen. The specimen was PBMCs, collected from a glioma patient whose treatment included an IDH1 peptide vaccine. The origin of the receptors is a woman aged 40 to 50 with glioma.

The chain couples TRBV10-3 to TRBJ2-3; 10 bases map to TRBD2. Germline-derived CDR1 and CDR2 are ENHRY and SYGVKD. Unmatched junction bases numbered 3, after V lost 9 bases and J lost 0 bases. The CDR3 is made up of 14 amino acids. In nucleotides, the CDR3 is TGTGCCATACAAGCGGGGGGGAGCACAGATACGCAGTATTTT. It yields the protein CAIQAGGSTDTQYF.

The chain uses TRBV20-1 and TRBJ1-4; possible D gene TRBD1, 5 bases. The CDR3 has 11 residues. CDR1 and CDR2 (germline): DFQATT, SNEGSKA (reference sequence). Trimming took 0 bases from V and 13 from J, leaving 9 bases between them. The CDR3 nucleotides read TGCAGTGCTAGAGATTGGAGGGGACTGTTTTTT. Residues: CSARDWRGLFF.

The chain combines TRBV7-3 with TRBJ2-1, with TRBD1 matching over 7 bases. The CDR3 consists of 14 residues. In germline, CDR1 is SGHTA, CDR2 FQGTGA. Trimming cost V 5 bases and J 9 bases; bases outside gene matches: 10. DNA of the CDR3: TGTGCCAGCAGCCTGGGACAGCTTGGTGGTGAGCAGTTCTTC. It is translated as CASSLGQLGGEQFF.

V and J are TRBV19 and TRBJ2-2; D is perhaps TRBD1 or TRBD2 (5 bases each). Germline V CDR1 and CDR2: LNHDA, SQIVND (reference sequence). The CDR3 sequence is 16 residues long. V lost 5 bases and J 0 bases, leaving 13 bases between the germline ends. DNA for the CDR3: TGTGCCAGTAGTGGGGCGGGCCCTCCGAACACCGGGGAGCTGTTTTTT. It encodes CASSGAGPPNTGELFF. Together with reference TRBV19 and TRBJ2-2, the CDR3 gives the full variable domain: DGGITQSPKYLFRKEGQNVTLSCEQNLNHDAMYWYRQDPGQGLRLIYYSQIVNDFQKGDIAEGYSVSREKKESFPLTVTSAQKNPTAFYLCASSGAGPPNTGELFFGEGSRLTVL.

This chain uses TRBV6-5 with TRBJ1-3; the D gene is possibly TRBD1 (5 bases). Germline V gene lookup returns CDR1 MNHEY and CDR2 SVGAGI. There are 13 residues in the CDR3. Trimming cost V 4 bases and J 8 bases, with 12 bases left between them. CDR3 bases: TGTGCCAGCAGTTGGGGACTTAGGGACACCATATATTTT. Encoded protein: CASSWGLRDTIYF.

This clone was detected a few times. The rearrangement links TRBV29-1 to TRBJ1-2, with D uncertain. In germline, CDR1 is SQVTM, CDR2 ANQGSEA. The CDR3 has 11 amino acids. With 7 bases removed from V and 6 bases from J, the gap between germline ends came to 12 bases. The CDR3, as DNA: TGCAGCGCCAAGGACGGAAATGGCTACACCTTC. Its translation is CSAKDGNGYTF.

The chain is built from TRBV20-1 and TRBJ2-2; TRBD1 is a possible D gene (5 bases). Germline CDR1 is DFQATT and CDR2 is SNEGSKA (reference sequence). This CDR3 region has 11 residues. The germline V and J ends were trimmed by 5 bases and 8 bases, with 9 bases remaining between them. The CDR3 coding sequence is TGCAGTGCTGCAGGGTCTGGGGAGCTGTTTTTT. Translating it yields CSAAGSGELFF.

The chain combines TRBV9 with TRBJ2-3; 13 bases map to TRBD2. Germline loops: CDR1 SGDLS, CDR2 YYNGEE. Germline trimming cut 5 bases from V and 2 bases from J; bases unmatched to any gene: 5. The CDR3 spans 16 residues. The CDR3 DNA is TGTGCCAGCAGGACTGGGACTAGCGGGGTCACAGATACGCAGTATTTT. It translates to CASRTGTSGVTDTQYF.

This sequence joins TRBV19 and TRBJ1-4, with no clear D. Deletions cut 11 bases from V and 4 bases from J, with 14 bases between. Germline CDR1 and CDR2: LNHDA and SQIVND (reference sequence). The CDR3 totals 13 residues. CDR3 region: CARPGSHNEKLFF. DNA of the CDR3: TGTGCCCGTCCGGGCAGCCATAATGAAAAACTGTTTTTT.

V is TRBV6-5 and J is TRBJ2-5; 7 bases agree with TRBD1. Germline V gene sequence: CDR1 MNHEY, CDR2 SVGAGI. This CDR3 region has 12 residues. J gave up 4 bases and V 4 bases, and 0 bases lay outside the gene matches. CDR3 DNA: TGTGCCAGCAGTTGGACAGGAGAGACCCAGTACTTC. This codes for CASSWTGETQYF.

V is TRBV19 and J is TRBJ2-7; 11 positions match TRBD2. CDR3 length equals 16 residues. The V gene's germline CDR1 is LNHDA and CDR2 SQIVND (reference sequence). V gave up 5 bases and J gave up 1 base; unmatched junction bases: 7. The CDR3 DNA is TGTGCCAGTAGTTTCTCTAGCGGGGGGATGTCCTACGAGCAGTACTTC. This encodes CASSFSSGGMSYEQYF.

This chain connects TRBV29-1 to TRBJ1-2; D may be TRBD1 (6 bases). CDR1 and CDR2 from the germline V gene are SQVTM and ANQGSEA. The ends were cut back, 3 bases at V and 0 bases at J, with 11 bases in the middle. The CDR3 totals 14 residues. The CDR3 protein is CSVDRGEANYGYTF. The CDR3 DNA reads as TGCAGCGTTGACAGGGGAGAAGCTAACTATGGCTACACCTTC.

This clone was seen a few times. The chain recombines TRBV25-1 with TRBJ1-5, with D perhaps TRBD1 (5 bases). Trimming pared 6 bases from V and 0 bases from J, leaving 15 bases between. From germline, CDR1 is MGHDK and CDR2 SYGVNS. This CDR3 comprises 16 residues. Here the CDR3 DNA reads TGTGCCAGCAGCGAGGACGGGGGGAGTAGCAATCAGCCCCAGCATTTT. This gives the protein CASSEDGGSSNQPQHF.

This clone was counted between two and nine times. The CDR3 sequence: CAILEQYF. Here the CDR3 DNA reads TGCGCCATTCTCGAGCAGTACTTC. This chain connects TRBV10-1 to TRBJ2-7, with D uncertain. There are 8 residues in the CDR3. CDR1 and CDR2 (germline): WNHNN, SYGVQD (reference sequence). Trimming left V 10 bases short and J 6 bases short, with 4 bases between.

The chain has TRBV7-9 and TRBJ2-3; the match to TRBD2 covers 8 bases. Looked up from germline, CDR1 is SEHNR and CDR2 is FQNEAQ (reference sequence). The V gene end was trimmed by 5 bases and the J gene end by 3 bases; junction bases not matched to a gene: 13. There are 17 residues in the CDR3. DNA for the CDR3: TGTGCCAGCAGCCCTAGTACATCTCGGGGGGGTACAGATACGCAGTATTTT. This gives the protein CASSPSTSRGGTDTQYF.

The chain recombines TRBV5-1 with TRBJ2-5; 7 bases fit TRBD1. Germline trimming cut 1 base from V and 5 bases from J; bases unmatched to any gene: 8. CDR1 SGHRS and CDR2 YFSETQ come from the germline V gene. The CDR3 consists of 15 residues. DNA of the CDR3: TGCGCCAGCAGCTTGCAAACAGGGGTAGGGGAGACCCAGTACTTC. Protein: CASSLQTGVGETQYF. The entire variable domain, with the rest obtained from reference TRBV5-1 and TRBJ2-5, is as follows: KAGVTQTPRYLIKTRGQQVTLSCSPISGHRSVSWYQQTPGQGLQFLFEYFSETQRNKGNFPGRFSGRQFSNSRSEMNVSTLELGDSALYLCASSLQTGVGETQYFGPGTRLLVL.

The chain uses TRBV29-1 and TRBJ1-2; D perhaps matches TRBD1 (5 bases). Germline V lookup: CDR1 SQVTM, CDR2 ANQGSEA. Deletions cut 3 bases from V and 4 bases from J, with 9 bases between. CDR3 length: 12 amino acids. The CDR3 bases are TGCAGCGTTGATTGGGGCAGCTATGGCTACACCTTC. Its protein is CSVDWGSYGYTF. The complete variable domain, with remaining parts taken from reference TRBV29-1 and TRBJ1-2, reads SAVISQKPSRDICQRGTSLTIQCQVDSQVTMMFWYRQQPGQSLTLIATANQGSEATYESGFVIDKFPISRPNLTFSTLTVSNMSPEDSSIYLCSVDWGSYGYTFGSGTRLTVV.

The CDR3 sequence: CASSLTDRGGNTIYF. CDR3 sequence (DNA): TGCGCCAGCAGCCTTACCGACAGGGGTGGAAACACCATATATTTT. The V and J genes are TRBV4-3 and TRBJ1-3; 8 bases match TRBD1. The CDR3 is 15 amino acids. The V segment lost 4 bases and the J segment 3 bases; nucleotides outside the gene matches: 5. Germline lookup yields CDR1 LGHNA and CDR2 YSLEER.

V and J are TRBV27 and TRBJ1-5; TRBD1 aligns across 8 bases. The CDR3 contains 13 residues. CDR1 is MNHEY and CDR2 is SMNVEV in the germline V gene (reference sequence). V lost 5 bases and J lost 6; bases outside the gene matches: 3. In DNA form, the CDR3 reads TGTGCCAGCAGTCCCGACAGGGGTCAGCCCCAGCATTTT. This sequence encodes CASSPDRGQPQHF.

V and J are TRBV7-9 and TRBJ2-5, with TRBD1 matching 11 bases. After removal of 5 bases from V and 5 bases from J, the junction contained 10 bases not matched to a gene. Per the germline V gene, CDR1 is SEHNR and CDR2 is FQNEAQ (reference sequence). This CDR3 comprises 16 residues. The CDR3 DNA follows: TGTGCCAGCAGCCCCGGACAGGGGGCATCGATCGAGACCCAGTACTTC. Its translation is CASSPGQGASIETQYF.